A single T cell receptor beta chain is shown here with its context. What it binds is unknown. PCR was performed using 60 Vbeta and 13 Jbeta primers. The assay was immunoSEQ multiplex PCR, and TCRdb's table has in-frame clones only and misses some. Of 95,000 to 150,000 clones in the sample, 70% to 80% were seen once. These data originate in a study of cytomegalovirus exposure and HLA in healthy donors. Study findings and constraints: The authors judged a highly shared variant cluster likely a sequencing artifact. Of the V segments, some could not be distinguished, including TRBV6-2 and TRBV6-3, and were excluded.

Trimming left V 3 bases short and J 0 bases short, with 9 bases between. In germline, CDR1 is MDHEN, CDR2 SYDVKM. The CDR3 has 15 residues. The sequence came from a man aged 30 to 45 in good health and CMV-seronegative. V usage is TRBV28 and J usage is TRBJ1-5; the D is unclear. The sample taken for sequencing was PBMCs. CDR3 sequence: CASSFGGNSNQPQHF. In DNA, the CDR3 is TGTGCCAGCAGTTTTGGAGGGAATAGCAATCAGCCCCAGCATTTT.